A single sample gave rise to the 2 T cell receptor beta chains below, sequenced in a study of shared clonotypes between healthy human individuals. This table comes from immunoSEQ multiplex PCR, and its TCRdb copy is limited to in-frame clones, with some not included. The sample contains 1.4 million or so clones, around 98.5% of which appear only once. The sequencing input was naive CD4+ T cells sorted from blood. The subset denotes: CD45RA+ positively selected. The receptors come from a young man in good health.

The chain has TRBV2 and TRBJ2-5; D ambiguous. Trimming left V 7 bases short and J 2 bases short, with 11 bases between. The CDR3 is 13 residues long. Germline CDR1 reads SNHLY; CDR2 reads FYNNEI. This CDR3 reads CASNERHQETQYF. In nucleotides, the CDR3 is TGTGCCAGCAATGAGCGACATCAAGAGACCCAGTACTTC.

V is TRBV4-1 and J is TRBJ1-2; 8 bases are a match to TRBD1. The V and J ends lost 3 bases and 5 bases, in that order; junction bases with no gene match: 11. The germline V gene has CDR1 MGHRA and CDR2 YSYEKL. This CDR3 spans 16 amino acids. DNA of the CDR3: TGCGCCAGCAGCCAGACAGCCGGGACAGGCCTATATGGCTACACCTTC. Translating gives CASSQTAGTGLYGYTF.